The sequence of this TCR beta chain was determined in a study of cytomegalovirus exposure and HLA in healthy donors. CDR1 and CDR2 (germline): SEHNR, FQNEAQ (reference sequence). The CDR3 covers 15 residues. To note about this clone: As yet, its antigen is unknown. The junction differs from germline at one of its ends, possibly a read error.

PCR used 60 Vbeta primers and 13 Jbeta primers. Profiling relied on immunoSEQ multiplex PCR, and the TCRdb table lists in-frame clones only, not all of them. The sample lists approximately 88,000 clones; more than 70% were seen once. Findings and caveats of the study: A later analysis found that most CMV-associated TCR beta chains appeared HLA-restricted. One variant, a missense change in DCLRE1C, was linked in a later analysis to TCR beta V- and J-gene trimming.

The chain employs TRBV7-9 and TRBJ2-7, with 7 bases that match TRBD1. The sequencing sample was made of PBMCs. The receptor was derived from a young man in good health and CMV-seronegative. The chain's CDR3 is CSSSLVGTESYEQYF. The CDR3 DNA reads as TGTTCCAGCAGCTTAGTTGGGACAGAATCCTACGAGCAGTACTTC. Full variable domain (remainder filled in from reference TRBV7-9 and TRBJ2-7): DTGVSQNPRHKITKRGQNVTFRCDPISEHNRLYWYRQTLGQGPEFLTYFQNEAQLEKSRLLSDRFSAERPKGSFSTLEIQRTEQGDSAMYLCSSSLVGTESYEQYFGPGTRLTVT.